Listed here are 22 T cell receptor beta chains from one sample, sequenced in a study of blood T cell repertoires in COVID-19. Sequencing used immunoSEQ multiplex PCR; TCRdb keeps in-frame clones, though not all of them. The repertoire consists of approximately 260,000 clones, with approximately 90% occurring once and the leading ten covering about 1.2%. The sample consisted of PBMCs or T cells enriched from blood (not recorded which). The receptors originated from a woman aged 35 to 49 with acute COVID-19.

The CDR3 DNA reads as TGTGCCAGCAGTTTGCAAAACAGGGTGTTCTACGAGCAGTACTTC. Translation gives CASSLQNRVFYEQYF. This chain uses TRBV27 with TRBJ2-7; TRBD1 is a possible D gene (6 bases). The CDR3 length is 15 residues. V was shortened by 3 bases and J by 3 bases, with 15 bases between the two germline ends. The germline CDR1 and CDR2 sequences are MNHEY and SMNVEV (reference sequence).

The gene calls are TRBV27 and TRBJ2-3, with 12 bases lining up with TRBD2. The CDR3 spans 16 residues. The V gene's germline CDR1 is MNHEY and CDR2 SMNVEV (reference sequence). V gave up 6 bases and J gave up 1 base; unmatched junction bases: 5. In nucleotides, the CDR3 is TGTGCCAGCAGACATAGACTAGCGGGAGGCACAGATACGCAGTATTTT. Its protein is CASRHRLAGGTDTQYF.

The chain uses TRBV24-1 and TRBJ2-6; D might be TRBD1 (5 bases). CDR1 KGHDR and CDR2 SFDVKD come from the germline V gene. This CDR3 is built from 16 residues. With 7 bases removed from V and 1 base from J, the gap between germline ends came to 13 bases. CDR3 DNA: TGTGCCACCAGCCCAGGGATTCGATCTGGGGCCAACGTCCTGACTTTC. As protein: CATSPGIRSGANVLTF.

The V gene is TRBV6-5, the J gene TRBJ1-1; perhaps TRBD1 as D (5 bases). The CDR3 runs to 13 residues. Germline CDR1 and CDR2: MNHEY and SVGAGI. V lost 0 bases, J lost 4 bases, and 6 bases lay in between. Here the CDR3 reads CASSYSQGTEAFF. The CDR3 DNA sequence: TGTGCCAGCAGTTACTCGCAGGGCACTGAAGCTTTCTTT.

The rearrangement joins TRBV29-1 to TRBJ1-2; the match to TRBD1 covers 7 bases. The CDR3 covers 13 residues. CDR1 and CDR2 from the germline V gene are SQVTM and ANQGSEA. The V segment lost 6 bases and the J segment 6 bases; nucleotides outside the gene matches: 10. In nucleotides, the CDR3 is TGCAGCGTAGGGACAGAGCCTTTGAATGGCTACACCTTC. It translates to CSVGTEPLNGYTF.

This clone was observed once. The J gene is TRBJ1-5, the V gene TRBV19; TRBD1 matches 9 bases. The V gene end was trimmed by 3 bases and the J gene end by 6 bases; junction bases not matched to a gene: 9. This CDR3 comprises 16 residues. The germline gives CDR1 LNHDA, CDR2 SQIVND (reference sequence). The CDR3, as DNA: TGTGCCAGTAGTATCCCCGGGACAGGGAGGGCTCAGCCCCAGCATTTT. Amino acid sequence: CASSIPGTGRAQPQHF.

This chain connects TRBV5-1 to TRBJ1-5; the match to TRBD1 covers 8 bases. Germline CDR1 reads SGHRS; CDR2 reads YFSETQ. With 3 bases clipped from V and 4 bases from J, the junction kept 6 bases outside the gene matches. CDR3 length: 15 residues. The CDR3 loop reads CASSSGTGENQPQHF. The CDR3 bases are TGCGCCAGCAGCTCCGGGACAGGAGAAAATCAGCCCCAGCATTTT.

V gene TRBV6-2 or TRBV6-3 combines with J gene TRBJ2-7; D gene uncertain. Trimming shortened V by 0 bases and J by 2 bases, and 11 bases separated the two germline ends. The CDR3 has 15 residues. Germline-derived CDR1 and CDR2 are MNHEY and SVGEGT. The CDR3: CASSYSPLGAYEQYV. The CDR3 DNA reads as TGTGCCAGCAGTTACTCCCCCCTGGGCGCCTACGAGCAGTACGTC.

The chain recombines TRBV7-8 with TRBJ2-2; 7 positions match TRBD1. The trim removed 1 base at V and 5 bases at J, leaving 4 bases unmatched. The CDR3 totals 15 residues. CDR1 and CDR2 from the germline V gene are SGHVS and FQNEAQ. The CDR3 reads CASSLVSGGTGELFF. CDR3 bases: TGTGCCAGCAGCTTAGTTTCAGGGGGTACCGGGGAGCTGTTTTTT.

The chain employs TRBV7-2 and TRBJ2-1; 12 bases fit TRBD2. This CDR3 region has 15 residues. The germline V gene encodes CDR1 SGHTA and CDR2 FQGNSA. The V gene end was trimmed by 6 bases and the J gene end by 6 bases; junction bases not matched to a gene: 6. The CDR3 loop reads CASSLTSGSLNEQFF. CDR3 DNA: TGTGCCAGCAGTCTGACTAGCGGGAGTCTCAATGAGCAGTTCTTC.

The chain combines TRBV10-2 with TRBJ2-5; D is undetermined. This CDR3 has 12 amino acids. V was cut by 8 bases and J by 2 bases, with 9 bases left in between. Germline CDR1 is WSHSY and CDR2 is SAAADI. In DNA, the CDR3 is TGCGCCAGCCGCGGATGGCAAGAGACCCAGTACTTC. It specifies CASRGWQETQYF.

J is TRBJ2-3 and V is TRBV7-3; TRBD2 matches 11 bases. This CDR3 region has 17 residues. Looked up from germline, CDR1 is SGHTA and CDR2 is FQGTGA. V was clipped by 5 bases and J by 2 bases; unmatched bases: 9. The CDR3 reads CASSPKLAGELTDTQYF. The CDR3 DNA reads TGTGCCAGCAGCCCAAAACTAGCGGGAGAGCTCACAGATACGCAGTATTTT.

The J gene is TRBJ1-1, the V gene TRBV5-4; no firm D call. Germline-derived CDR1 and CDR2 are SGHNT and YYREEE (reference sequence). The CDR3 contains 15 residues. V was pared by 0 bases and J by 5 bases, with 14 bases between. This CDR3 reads CASSLVAAPETEAFF. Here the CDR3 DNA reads TGTGCCAGCAGCTTGGTGGCGGCTCCGGAGACTGAAGCTTTCTTT.

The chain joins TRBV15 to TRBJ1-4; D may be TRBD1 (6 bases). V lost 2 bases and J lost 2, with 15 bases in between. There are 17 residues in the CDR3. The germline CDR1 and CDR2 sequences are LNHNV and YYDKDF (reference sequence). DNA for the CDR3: TGTGCCACCAGCAGAACCGGACAGTTGAAGACTAATGAAAAACTGTTTTTT. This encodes CATSRTGQLKTNEKLFF. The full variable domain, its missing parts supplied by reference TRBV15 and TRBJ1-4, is DAMVIQNPRYQVTQFGKPVTLSCSQTLNHNVMYWYQQKSSQAPKLLFHYYDKDFNNEADTPDNFQSRRPNTSFCFLDIRSPGLGDTAMYLCATSRTGQLKTNEKLFFGSGTQLSVL.

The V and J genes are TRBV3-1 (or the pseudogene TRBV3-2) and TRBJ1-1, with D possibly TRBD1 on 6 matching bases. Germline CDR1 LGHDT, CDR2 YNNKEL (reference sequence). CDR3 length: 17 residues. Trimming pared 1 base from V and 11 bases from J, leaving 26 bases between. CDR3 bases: TGTGCCAGCAGCCAAGGGGTATCGGGGGGCGCAGCTCGAGGGGCTTTCTTT. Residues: CASSQGVSGGAARGAFF.

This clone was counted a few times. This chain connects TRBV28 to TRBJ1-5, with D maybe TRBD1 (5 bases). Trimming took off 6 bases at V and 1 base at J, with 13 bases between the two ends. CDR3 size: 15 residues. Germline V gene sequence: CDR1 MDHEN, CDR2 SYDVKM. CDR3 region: CASSRGLLSNQPQHF. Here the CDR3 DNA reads TGTGCCAGCAGCCGGGGGTTGCTGAGCAATCAGCCCCAGCATTTT.

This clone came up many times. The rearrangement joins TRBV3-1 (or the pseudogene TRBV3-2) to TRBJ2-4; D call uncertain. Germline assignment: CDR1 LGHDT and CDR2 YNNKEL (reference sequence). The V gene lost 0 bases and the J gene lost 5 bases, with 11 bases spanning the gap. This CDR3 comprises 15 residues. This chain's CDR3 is CASSQDLTPQNIQYF. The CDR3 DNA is TGTGCCAGCAGCCAAGACCTGACACCACAAAACATTCAGTACTTC.

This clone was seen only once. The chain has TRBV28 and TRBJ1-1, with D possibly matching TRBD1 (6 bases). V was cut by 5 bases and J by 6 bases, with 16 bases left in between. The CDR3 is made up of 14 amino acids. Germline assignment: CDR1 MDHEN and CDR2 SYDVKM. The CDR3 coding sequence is TGTGCCAGCAGTCCGGACAGCCCCTATTCTGAAGCTTTCTTT. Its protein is CASSPDSPYSEAFF.

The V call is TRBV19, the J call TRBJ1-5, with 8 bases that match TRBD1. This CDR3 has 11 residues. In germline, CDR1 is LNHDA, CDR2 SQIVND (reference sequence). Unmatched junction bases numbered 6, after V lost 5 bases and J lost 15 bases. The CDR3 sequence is CASSQGAGRHF. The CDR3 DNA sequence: TGTGCCAGTAGTCAGGGGGCAGGTAGGCATTTT.

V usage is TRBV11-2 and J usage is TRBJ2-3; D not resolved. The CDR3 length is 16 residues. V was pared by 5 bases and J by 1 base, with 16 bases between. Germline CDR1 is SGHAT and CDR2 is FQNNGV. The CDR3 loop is CASSRIYTTRTDTQYF. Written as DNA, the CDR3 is TGTGCCAGCAGCAGAATTTATACAACCCGCACAGATACGCAGTATTTT.

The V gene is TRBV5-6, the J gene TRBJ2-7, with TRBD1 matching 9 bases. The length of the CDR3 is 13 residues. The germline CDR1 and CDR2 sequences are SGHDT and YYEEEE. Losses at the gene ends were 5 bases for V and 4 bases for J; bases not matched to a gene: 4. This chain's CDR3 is CASSSGQGYEQYV. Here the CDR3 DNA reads TGTGCCAGCAGTTCCGGACAGGGGTACGAGCAGTACGTC.

In DNA, the CDR3 is TGTGCCAGCAGTTACTATTCGCAAGAGACCCAGTACTTC. Protein sequence: CASSYYSQETQYF. The chain recombines TRBV6-2 or TRBV6-3 with TRBJ2-5; D not certain. Trimming removed 1 base at V and 2 bases at J, with 5 bases between. The CDR3 is made up of 13 amino acids. Germline loops: CDR1 MNHEY, CDR2 SVGEGT.